This T cell receptor (beta chain) was found in a study of vaccination and CD4 T cells after COVID-19. Germline values: CDR1 SGHAT, CDR2 FQNNGV. The CDR3 sequence is 14 residues long. V lost 5 bases and J lost 0, with 8 bases in between. The Oncomine TCR Beta short-read assay sequenced DNA from cultured CD4+ T cells. TCRdb processed the PCR reads anew with MiXCR; each CDR3 protein has one entry. The table records over 14,000 distinct CDR3 sequences, about 46% of them present only once. This clonotype was seen once. Its antigen is unidentified. The treatment was: roughly 10-day PBMC culture with coronavirus spike peptide pools or control peptides (ViraFEST assay). ViraFEST used peptide pools to expand antigen-specific T cells before TCR sequencing. Per well, a few million PBMCs were cultured in the presence of around 11 IU/ml IL-2 and 10 ug/ml peptide pools.

The rearrangement joins TRBV11-2 to TRBJ1-3; D is ambiguous. The receptor was derived from a human donor with COVID-19. Material for sequencing was cultured CD4+ T cells from blood. CDR3 sequence: CASSPRFSGNTIYF. The DNA of the CDR3 is TGTGCCAGCAGCCCACGTTTCTCTGGAAACACCATATATTTT.